The 31 T cell receptor beta chains presented below share a single source sample, sequenced in a study of shared clonotypes between healthy human individuals (dated by TCRdb to about 2020). The method behind the library was the immunoSEQ multiplex PCR assay. The clones in this table, taken by TCRdb from immuneACCESS, are in-frame only. Not every clone is retained; where verified, under half of the shortfall comes from an unresolved V gene, and the cause of the rest is unknown. Counted in this sample were about 460,000 clones; 70% to 80% of them appeared once. The top ten constitute approximately 12% of the sample. The specimen was PBMCs. All receptors derive from a middle-aged woman in good health. Some clones in this sample may be carry-over from other donors' samples.

This sequence joins TRBV28 and TRBJ2-5, with 9 bases lining up with TRBD1. V shed 5 bases, J shed 5 bases, and the junction held 9 bases outside the gene matches. Per germline, CDR1 MDHEN and CDR2 SYDVKM. This CDR3 spans 15 amino acids. The CDR3 protein is CASSKGTGLKETQYF. The CDR3, as DNA: TGTGCCAGCAGTAAGGGGACAGGGCTAAAGGAGACCCAGTACTTC.

This clone was observed a few times. The rearrangement links TRBV19 to TRBJ2-7; 11 nucleotides match TRBD1. The CDR3 covers 18 residues. The germline CDR1 and CDR2 sequences are LNHDA and SQIVND (reference sequence). J gave up 0 bases and V 5 bases, and 12 bases lay outside the gene matches. The CDR3 DNA reads TGTGCCAGTAGTCTAAGGCCAAGCGGGACAGGGGGCTCCTACGAGCAGTACTTC. Translated: CASSLRPSGTGGSYEQYF.

This clone was seen only once. This chain joins TRBV5-1 and TRBJ2-1, with D uncertain. Germline CDR1 reads SGHRS; CDR2 reads YFSETQ. The CDR3 covers 14 residues. V was cut by 4 bases and J by 6 bases, with 14 bases left in between. The CDR3 spells CASSMGDAINEQFF. CDR3 bases: TGCGCCAGCAGCATGGGCGATGCAATCAATGAGCAGTTCTTC.

V usage is TRBV6-6 and J usage is TRBJ2-5; D could derive from TRBD1 or TRBD2 (5 bases each). The CDR3 is 14 residues long. Germline assignment: CDR1 MNHNY and CDR2 SVGAGI (reference sequence). The germline V and J ends were trimmed by 5 bases and 5 bases, with 15 bases remaining between them. In DNA, the CDR3 is TGTGCCAGCAGTCCCGGGACGCCGGTGGAGACCCAGTACTTC. Translated: CASSPGTPVETQYF.

The rearrangement links TRBV4-2 to TRBJ2-7; D is tentatively TRBD1 or TRBD2 (5 bases each). CDR3 length equals 16 residues. The V end was cut by 5 bases, the J end by 5 bases, with 22 bases between. Germline V lookup: CDR1 LGHNA, CDR2 YNFKEQ. DNA for the CDR3: TGTGCCAGCAGCGAAGCCCATCTGGGGGTGGTCAACGAGCAGTACTTC. Translation gives CASSEAHLGVVNEQYF.

Notes on this clone: A much larger clone sits a single nucleotide away, making a read error possible. The chain uses TRBV28 and TRBJ1-6; 8 bases fit TRBD1. Germline assignment: CDR1 MDHEN and CDR2 SYDVKM. The CDR3 has 16 residues. CDR3 bases: TGTGCCAGCAGTTCCTTGGACAGGGTGGATAATTCACCCCCCCACTTT. Protein: CASSSLDRVDNSPPHF.

The chain employs TRBV28 and TRBJ1-5; D may be TRBD1 (5 bases). CDR1 and CDR2 from the germline V gene are MDHEN and SYDVKM. The V end was cut by 2 bases, the J end by 2 bases, with 22 bases between. CDR3 length: 19 residues. The CDR3 DNA sequence: TGTGCCAGCAGTTTAGTCATTGGGGACCCGAGAATTGGCAATCAGCCCCAGCATTTT. Translation: CASSLVIGDPRIGNQPQHF.

This sequence joins TRBV28 and TRBJ1-5, with TRBD1 matching 11 bases. The CDR3 consists of 17 residues. Germline-derived CDR1 and CDR2 are MDHEN and SYDVKM. V was pared by 6 bases and J by 1 base, with 8 bases of the junction left unmatched. The chain's CDR3 is CASSGRTGGPSNQPQHF. CDR3 sequence (DNA): TGTGCCAGCAGCGGACGGACAGGGGGCCCCAGCAATCAGCCCCAGCATTTT.

The rearrangement links TRBV28 to TRBJ2-1; a weak D match, TRBD1 (5 bases). Between the trimmed V and J ends, which lost 5 bases and 7 bases, there was a span of 18 bases. CDR1 and CDR2 from the germline V gene are MDHEN and SYDVKM. The CDR3 runs to 15 residues. CDR3 nucleotides: TGTGCCAGCAGTGTAATCCGGACATTTGGGAATGAGCAGTTCTTC. It is translated as CASSVIRTFGNEQFF.

CDR3 bases: TGCAGCGTTGCCGGACTAGCGGGAGGGTCAGATACGCAGTATTTT. Its translation is CSVAGLAGGSDTQYF. The chain is built from TRBV29-1 and TRBJ2-3; 15 bases map to TRBD2. Per germline, CDR1 SQVTM and CDR2 ANQGSEA. V was clipped by 4 bases and J by 4 bases; unmatched bases: 3. The CDR3 covers 15 residues.

The chain uses TRBV11-2 and TRBJ2-3, with 11 bases fitting TRBD2. V dropped 5 bases and J dropped 3; count of bases not matched to a gene: 13. The CDR3 sequence is 18 residues long. Per germline, CDR1 SGHAT and CDR2 FQNNGV. CDR3 loop: CASSRGLAGGVGTDTQYF. DNA of the CDR3: TGTGCCAGCAGCAGGGGGCTAGCGGGAGGAGTTGGGACAGATACGCAGTATTTT. Complete variable domain (other parts from reference TRBV11-2 and TRBJ2-3): EAGVAQSPRYKIIEKRQSVAFWCNPISGHATLYWYQQILGQGPKLLIQFQNNGVVDDSQLPKDRFSAERLKGVDSTLKIQPAKLEDSAVYLCASSRGLAGGVGTDTQYFGPGTRLTVL.

This clone was counted many times. The chain employs TRBV4-2 and TRBJ2-1; possible D gene TRBD2, 6 bases. The ends were cut back, 0 bases at V and 5 bases at J, with 11 bases in the middle. There are 15 residues in the CDR3. Germline CDR1 is LGHNA and CDR2 is YNFKEQ. CDR3 DNA: TGTGCCAGCAGCCAAGATCTCGGGGGACACAATGAGCAGTTCTTC. Translating it yields CASSQDLGGHNEQFF.

The rearrangement joins TRBV7-8 to TRBJ2-7; TRBD1 aligns across 7 bases. CDR3 length: 14 amino acids. Germline lookup yields CDR1 SGHVS and CDR2 FQNEAQ. Unmatched junction bases numbered 5, after V lost 4 bases and J lost 2 bases. The CDR3 nucleotides are TGTGCCAGCAGCTCACAGGGGATCCCCTACGAGCAGTACTTC. As protein: CASSSQGIPYEQYF.

This chain uses TRBV4-1 with TRBJ2-3; TRBD2 is a possible D gene (5 bases). V lost 1 base to trimming and J lost 0 bases, with 11 bases between them. From germline, CDR1 is MGHRA and CDR2 YSYEKL. This CDR3 spans 16 amino acids. The CDR3 DNA reads as TGCGCCAGCAGCCAAGTGGGAGCGACTAGCACAGATACGCAGTATTTT. Translation gives CASSQVGATSTDTQYF.

With respect to this clone: With a far larger clone one base away, a read error is the likely cause. This rearrangement joins TRBV18 to TRBJ1-1; D unresolved. Germline CDR1 reads KGHSH; CDR2 reads LQKENI. This CDR3 spans 15 amino acids. The CDR3 region is CAGSPRTGMNTEAFF. The CDR3 nucleotides are TGTGCCGGCTCTCCACGGACCGGCATGAACACTGAAGCTTTCTTT.

This chain uses TRBV28 with TRBJ2-1; the match to TRBD2 covers 13 bases. Germline trimming cut 10 bases from V and 7 bases from J; bases unmatched to any gene: 19. This CDR3 contains 18 residues. Germline V CDR1 and CDR2: MDHEN, SYDVKM. Here the CDR3 reads CATQEGLAGWGGWNEQFF. DNA for the CDR3: TGTGCCACCCAGGAGGGACTAGCGGGATGGGGAGGGTGGAATGAGCAGTTCTTC. The whole variable domain, remainder taken from reference TRBV28 and TRBJ2-1, is DVKVTQSSRYLVKRTGEKVFLECVQDMDHENMFWYRQDPGLGLRLIYFSYDVKMKEKGDIPEGYSVSREKKERFSLILESASTNQTSMYLCATQEGLAGWGGWNEQFFGPGTRLTVL.

CDR3 residues: CAAATADRWGSETQYF. The CDR3 DNA follows: TGTGCCGCAGCTACAGCAGATAGGTGGGGTTCAGAGACCCAGTACTTC. The V and J genes are TRBV5-8 and TRBJ2-5; no clear D. V was cut by 10 bases and J by 4 bases, with 26 bases left in between. The germline gives CDR1 SGHTS, CDR2 YDEGEE. The CDR3 runs 16 residues.

The chain uses TRBV2 and TRBJ1-5, with 9 bases that match TRBD1. The CDR3 runs to 14 residues. Germline V lookup: CDR1 SNHLY, CDR2 FYNNEI. The V gene end was trimmed by 5 bases and the J gene end by 6 bases; junction bases not matched to a gene: 5. CDR3 sequence reads: CASSRDRDIQPQHF. The CDR3 DNA reads TGTGCCAGCAGTCGGGACAGGGACATTCAGCCCCAGCATTTT. The entire variable domain, with the rest obtained from reference TRBV2 and TRBJ1-5, is as follows: EPEVTQTPSHQVTQMGQEVILRCVPISNHLYFYWYRQILGQKVEFLVSFYNNEISEKSEIFDDQFSVERPDGSNFTLKIRSTKLEDSAMYFCASSRDRDIQPQHFGDGTRLSIL.

At least ten counts were recorded for this clone. Other DNA sequences in the same sample also yield this CDR3. The rearrangement joins TRBV29-1 to TRBJ1-1; 9 bases agree with TRBD1. Germline trimming cut 7 bases from V and 5 bases from J; bases unmatched to any gene: 11. The CDR3 sequence is 14 residues long. In germline, CDR1 is SQVTM, CDR2 ANQGSEA. The CDR3 nucleotides read TGCAGCGGGATGCTACAGGGGGCGTGGACTGAAGCTTTCTTT. Amino acid sequence: CSGMLQGAWTEAFF.

V gene TRBV27 combines with J gene TRBJ2-7, with D maybe TRBD1 (5 bases). The CDR3 has 15 residues. The V gene lost 7 bases and the J gene lost 1 base, with 17 bases spanning the gap. Per the germline V gene, CDR1 is MNHEY and CDR2 is SMNVEV (reference sequence). The CDR3 protein is CASTNRQGRSYEQYF. As DNA, the CDR3 is TGTGCCAGCACCAACCGGCAGGGCAGATCCTACGAGCAGTACTTC.

This sequence joins TRBV15 and TRBJ1-1; a weak D match, TRBD1 (5 bases). CDR1 and CDR2 from the germline V gene are LNHNV and YYDKDF (reference sequence). Trimming left V 0 bases short and J 5 bases short, with 10 bases between. This CDR3 has 14 amino acids. CDR3 protein: CATSRDRVLTEAFF. DNA for the CDR3: TGTGCCACCAGCAGAGACAGGGTCCTGACTGAAGCTTTCTTT.

The V gene is TRBV27, the J gene TRBJ1-4, with a possible D match to TRBD1 (6 bases). CDR3 size: 15 residues. Germline V CDR1 and CDR2: MNHEY, SMNVEV (reference sequence). The V end was cut by 3 bases, the J end by 8 bases, with 16 bases between. The CDR3 loop reads CASSFLQGGWEKLFF. Written as DNA, the CDR3 is TGTGCCAGCAGTTTCTTACAGGGCGGTTGGGAAAAACTGTTTTTT.

V and J are TRBV6-6 and TRBJ2-1; 10 bases line up with TRBD2. Germline CDR1 and CDR2: MNHNY and SVGAGI (reference sequence). After removal of 3 bases from V and 2 bases from J, the junction contained 1 base not matched to a gene. This CDR3 has 15 residues. The CDR3 DNA reads as TGTGCCAGCAGTTATACTAGCGGGGCCTACAATGAGCAGTTCTTC. It codes for CASSYTSGAYNEQFF.

The rearrangement links TRBV7-9 to TRBJ2-7, with D possibly matching TRBD2 (6 bases). This CDR3 is 15 amino acids long. Trimming shortened V by 5 bases and J by 2 bases, and 16 bases separated the two germline ends. CDR1 is SEHNR, CDR2 FQNEAQ, per germline (reference sequence). The CDR3 DNA reads TGTGCCAGCAGCCCCTCGGGGACGGGGGCCTACGAGCAGTACTTC. This sequence encodes CASSPSGTGAYEQYF.

The chain employs TRBV18 and TRBJ2-3; 15 nucleotides line up with TRBD2. This CDR3 is 17 amino acids long. Germline V gene data show CDR1 as KGHSH and CDR2 as LQKENI. V gave up 2 bases and J gave up 2 bases; unmatched junction bases: 2. The CDR3 loop is CASSPGTSGRTTDTQYF. In DNA, the CDR3 is TGTGCCAGCTCACCAGGGACTAGCGGGAGGACCACAGATACGCAGTATTTT.

In the case of this clone: The germline gene is not matched at one end of the junction; a read error may be the cause. The DNA for the CDR3 is TGTGCCAGCAGCTTAGTCCGACTAGCGGGCGTACAAGGGACCCAGTACTTC. Translated: CASSLVRLAGVQGTQYF. The chain employs TRBV11-2 and TRBJ2-5; 10 positions agree with TRBD2. The CDR3 loop spans 17 amino acids. The germline V gene has CDR1 SGHAT and CDR2 FQNNGV.

The chain employs TRBV9 and TRBJ2-5, with 7 nucleotides matching TRBD2. The CDR3 covers 14 residues. Germline CDR1 and CDR2: SGDLS and YYNGEE. V trimming: 0 bases; J trimming: 4 bases; junction bases outside the gene matches: 3. The DNA for the CDR3 is TGTGCCAGCAGCGTAGGCCCGGGGGGAGAGACCCAGTACTTC. Residues: CASSVGPGGETQYF.

Concerning this clone: Other nucleotide sequences from this sample produce the same CDR3. The V and J genes are TRBV5-4 and TRBJ2-5; no reliable D call. The germline gives CDR1 SGHNT, CDR2 YYREEE (reference sequence). V was pared by 0 bases and J by 2 bases, with 8 bases between. CDR3 length: 14 amino acids. The CDR3 nucleotides are TGTGCCAGCAGCTTGGGGTCAGATCAAGAGACCCAGTACTTC. It codes for CASSLGSDQETQYF. The entire variable domain, with the rest obtained from reference TRBV5-4 and TRBJ2-5, is as follows: ETGVTQSPTHLIKTRGQQVTLRCSSQSGHNTVSWYQQALGQGPQFIFQYYREEENGRGNFPPRFSGLQFPNYSSELNVNALELDDSALYLCASSLGSDQETQYFGPGTRLLVL.

This chain links TRBV6-6 with TRBJ2-5; D unresolved. The DNA end is a closer match to TRBJ2-7, so the J assignment may be wrong. The CDR3 runs 12 residues. CDR1 is MNHNY, CDR2 SVGAGI, per germline (reference sequence). The CDR3 sequence is CASSPGDYEQYF. The CDR3 DNA reads as TGTGCCAGCAGTCCCGGAGACTACGAGCAGTACTTC.

A word on this clone: Since a far larger clone is one base different, this is likely a read error. The same CDR3 arises from other DNA sequences in this sample as well. The chain couples TRBV5-1 to TRBJ1-4; D is undetermined. Trimming removed 0 bases from V and 5 bases from J, with 8 bases in between. The CDR3 is 14 residues long. Germline CDR1 reads SGHRS; CDR2 reads YFSETQ. This CDR3 is CASSLAGQNEKLFF. The CDR3 DNA reads TGCGCCAGCAGCTTGGCGGGTCAGAATGAAAAACTGTTTTTT. Together with reference TRBV5-1 and TRBJ1-4, the CDR3 gives the full variable domain: KAGVTQTPRYLIKTRGQQVTLSCSPISGHRSVSWYQQTPGQGLQFLFEYFSETQRNKGNFPGRFSGRQFSNSRSEMNVSTLELGDSALYLCASSLAGQNEKLFFGSGTQLSVL.

Only one count was recorded for this clone. The V and J genes are TRBV7-8 and TRBJ2-2; 7 positions match TRBD2. The V gene end was trimmed by 0 bases and the J gene end by 6 bases; junction bases not matched to a gene: 7. This CDR3 has 16 amino acids. Germline loops: CDR1 SGHVS, CDR2 FQNEAQ. CDR3 in amino acids: CASSLAWAGAAGELFF. The CDR3 bases are TGTGCCAGCAGCTTAGCGTGGGCGGGAGCGGCCGGGGAGCTGTTTTTT.